This TCR beta chain emerged from a study of OX40 agonist ivuxolimab in advanced cancers. Per germline, CDR1 SSHAT and CDR2 FNYEAQ (reference sequence). This CDR3 is built from 14 residues. Trimming at V came to 5 bases and at J to 4 bases, leaving 6 bases not matched to a gene. TCRdb's copy holds only in-frame clones and misses some; the assay was immunoSEQ multiplex PCR. In the table there are under 45,000 clones, roughly 80% of which are singletons. This clone was detected a few times. The sequence was collected from an adult with an advanced solid tumor such as melanoma, head and neck, liver or kidney cancer. The sample here was CD4+ or CD8+ T cells sorted from blood, taken in a trial of the OX40 agonist ivuxolimab. V is TRBV7-7 and J is TRBJ2-3, with 7 nucleotides matching TRBD2. CDR3 sequence: CASSQSSGADTQYF. The CDR3 DNA sequence: TGTGCCAGCAGCCAGTCCAGCGGGGCAGATACGCAGTATTTT.